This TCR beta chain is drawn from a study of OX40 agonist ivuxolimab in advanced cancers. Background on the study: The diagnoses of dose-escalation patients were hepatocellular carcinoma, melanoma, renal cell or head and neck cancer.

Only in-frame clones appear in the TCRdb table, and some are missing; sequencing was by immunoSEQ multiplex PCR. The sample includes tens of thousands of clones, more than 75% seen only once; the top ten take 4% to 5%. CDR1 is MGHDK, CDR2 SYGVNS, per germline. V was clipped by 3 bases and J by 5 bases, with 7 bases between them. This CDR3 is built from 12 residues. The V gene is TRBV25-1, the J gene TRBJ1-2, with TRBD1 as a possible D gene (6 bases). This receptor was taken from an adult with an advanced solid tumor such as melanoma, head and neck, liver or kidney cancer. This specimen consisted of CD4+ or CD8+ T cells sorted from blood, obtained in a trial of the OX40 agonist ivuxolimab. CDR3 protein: CASSDGQYGYTF. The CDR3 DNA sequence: TGTGCCAGCAGTGACGGACAGTATGGCTACACCTTC.